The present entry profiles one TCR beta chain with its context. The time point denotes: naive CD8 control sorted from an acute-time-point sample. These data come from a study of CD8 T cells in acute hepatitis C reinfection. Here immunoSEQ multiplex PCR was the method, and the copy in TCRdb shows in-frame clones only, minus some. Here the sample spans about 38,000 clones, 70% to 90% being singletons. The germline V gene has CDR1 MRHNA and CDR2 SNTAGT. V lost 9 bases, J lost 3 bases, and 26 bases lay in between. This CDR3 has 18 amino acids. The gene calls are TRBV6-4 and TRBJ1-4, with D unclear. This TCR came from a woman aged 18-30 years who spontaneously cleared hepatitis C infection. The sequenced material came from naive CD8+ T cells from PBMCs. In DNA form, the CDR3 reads TGTGCCAGTAGGAGCCTTGCCGCATCCTTCCCGTCTAATGAAAAACTGTTTTTT. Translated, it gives CASRSLAASFPSNEKLFF.